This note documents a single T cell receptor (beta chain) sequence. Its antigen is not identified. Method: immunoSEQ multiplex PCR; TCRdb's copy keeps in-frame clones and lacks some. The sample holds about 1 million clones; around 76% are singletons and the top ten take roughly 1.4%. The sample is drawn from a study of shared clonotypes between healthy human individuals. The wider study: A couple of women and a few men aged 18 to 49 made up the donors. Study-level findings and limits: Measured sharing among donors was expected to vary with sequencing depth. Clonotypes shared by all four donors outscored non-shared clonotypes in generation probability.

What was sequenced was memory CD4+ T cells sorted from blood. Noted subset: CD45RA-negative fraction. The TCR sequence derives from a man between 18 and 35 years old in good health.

This chain's CDR3 is CASSTRQRMNTEAFF. The CDR3 DNA sequence: TGTGCCAGCAGCACCCGACAGAGAATGAACACTGAAGCTTTCTTT. The V and J genes are TRBV7-2 and TRBJ1-1; a possible D gene is TRBD1 (5 bases). The germline V gene encodes CDR1 SGHTA and CDR2 FQGNSA. V lost 5 bases, J lost 0 bases, and 13 bases lay in between. The CDR3 runs 15 residues.